Below are 23 T cell receptor beta chains sequenced from a single sample in a study of blood T cell repertoires in COVID-19. The method was immunoSEQ multiplex PCR; TCRdb's version includes in-frame clones alone and lacks a portion of them. The sample lists almost 350,000 clones; approximately 89% were seen once. The sample comprised peripheral blood. The receptors stem from a woman aged 60-75 years with COVID-19, enrolled during active disease.

This clone showed up just once. The J gene is TRBJ2-3, the V gene TRBV7-6, with D perhaps matching TRBD1 (6 bases). The CDR3 has 14 residues. The germline CDR1 and CDR2 sequences are SGHVS and FNYEAQ. The V gene lost 4 bases and the J gene lost 0 bases, with 8 bases spanning the gap. CDR3 in DNA: TGTGCCAGCAGCTCAGGGACAAGCACAGATACGCAGTATTTT. This encodes CASSSGTSTDTQYF. The full variable domain, with the rest looked up from reference TRBV7-6 and TRBJ2-3, is GAGVSQSPRYKVTKRGQDVALRCDPISGHVSLYWYRQALGQGPEFLTYFNYEAQQDKSGLPNDRFSAERPEGSISTLTIQRTEQRDSAMYRCASSSGTSTDTQYFGPGTRLTVL.

The chain employs TRBV7-2 and TRBJ1-5; 8 bases map to TRBD1. With 5 bases clipped from V and 4 bases from J, the junction kept 10 bases outside the gene matches. CDR3 length: 16 amino acids. Germline V gene lookup returns CDR1 SGHTA and CDR2 FQGNSA. CDR3 region: CASSPSQGVGNQPQHF. The CDR3 DNA sequence: TGTGCCAGCAGCCCTTCACAGGGGGTCGGTAATCAGCCCCAGCATTTT.

This clone came up once. This sequence joins TRBV7-2 and TRBJ1-5, with D tentatively TRBD1 (5 bases). Trimming shortened V by 2 bases and J by 5 bases, and 13 bases separated the two germline ends. The CDR3 is made up of 15 amino acids. Germline lookup yields CDR1 SGHTA and CDR2 FQGNSA. CDR3 loop: CASSLRGGNHQPQHF. The CDR3 coding sequence is TGTGCCAGCAGCTTAAGGGGCGGGAACCATCAGCCCCAGCATTTT.

The chain is built from TRBV30 and TRBJ1-2; D might be TRBD1 (5 bases). CDR1 is GTSNPN and CDR2 is SVGIG in the germline V gene (reference sequence). The CDR3 consists of 16 residues. Trimming removed 2 bases at V and 2 bases at J, with 18 bases between. In DNA, the CDR3 is TGTGCCTGGAGTCCCGGGGGAGGAGGGATAAACTATGGCTACACCTTC. Amino acid sequence: CAWSPGGGGINYGYTF.

The sample holds one count of this clone. The chain links TRBV27 to TRBJ1-6; perhaps TRBD1 as D (5 bases). The germline V gene encodes CDR1 MNHEY and CDR2 SMNVEV (reference sequence). This CDR3 comprises 15 residues. V was cut by 8 bases and J by 0 bases, with 11 bases left in between. CDR3 sequence: CASGLGGSYNSPLHF. CDR3 sequence (DNA): TGTGCCAGCGGGCTCGGGGGCTCCTATAATTCACCCCTCCACTTT.

The V call is TRBV3-1 (or the pseudogene TRBV3-2), the J call TRBJ1-1; maybe TRBD1 (5 bases). Germline CDR1 reads LGHDT; CDR2 reads YNNKEL (reference sequence). The CDR3 sequence is 18 residues long. V was clipped by 5 bases and J by 1 base, with 23 bases between them. DNA for the CDR3: TGTGCCAGCAGCAAGAGATCGGGAGGGGTGGTTGCGAACACTGAAGCTTTCTTT. It is translated as CASSKRSGGVVANTEAFF.

This rearrangement joins TRBV7-9 to TRBJ1-2; D is perhaps TRBD1 (6 bases). The CDR3 is made up of 13 amino acids. Trimming removed 7 bases at V and 8 bases at J, with 17 bases between. The germline gives CDR1 SEHNR, CDR2 FQNEAQ (reference sequence). In nucleotides, the CDR3 is TGTGCCAGCACCGTTCAGGGGCCGGAAGGCTACACCTTC. Translated, it gives CASTVQGPEGYTF.

This chain joins TRBV5-1 and TRBJ1-2; 9 positions match TRBD1. The CDR3 sequence is 15 residues long. V lost 6 bases, J lost 4 bases, and 10 bases stayed unmatched. Germline V lookup: CDR1 SGHRS, CDR2 YFSETQ. CDR3 loop: CASNLRTGALYGYTF. CDR3 bases: TGCGCCAGCAATTTGAGGACAGGGGCCCTCTATGGCTACACCTTC.

This chain uses TRBV27 with TRBJ1-1, with TRBD1 as a possible D gene (5 bases). The CDR3 runs 14 residues. The V end lost 5 bases, the J end lost 4 bases, and 14 bases lay between the germline ends. Germline CDR1 and CDR2: MNHEY and SMNVEV (reference sequence). CDR3 in amino acids: CASSAVGQGTEAFF. The DNA for the CDR3 is TGTGCCAGCAGTGCAGTGGGCCAGGGCACTGAAGCTTTCTTT.

CDR3 DNA: TGTGCCAGCAGTCGCGAGCAGCGATCCCGCTTAGCTAACTATGGCTACACCTTC. This gives the protein CASSREQRSRLANYGYTF. V and J are TRBV28 and TRBJ1-2; D not resolved. The germline gives CDR1 MDHEN, CDR2 SYDVKM. The V end was cut by 5 bases, the J end by 0 bases, with 22 bases between. The CDR3 is 18 amino acids.

The chain has TRBV19 and TRBJ2-7; the match to TRBD2 covers 7 bases. The J segment lost 0 bases and the V segment lost 4 bases, leaving 6 bases of the junction unmatched. Germline V gene data show CDR1 as LNHDA and CDR2 as SQIVND (reference sequence). This CDR3 spans 15 amino acids. CDR3: CASSRDSGASYEQYF. The CDR3 DNA reads TGTGCCAGTAGTAGAGACAGCGGGGCCTCCTACGAGCAGTACTTC.

This clone has only one observation. The chain carries TRBV25-1 and TRBJ2-2; 7 nucleotides align to TRBD2. Germline CDR1 reads MGHDK; CDR2 reads SYGVNS. The CDR3 is made up of 14 amino acids. The J segment lost 5 bases and the V segment lost 4 bases, leaving 4 bases of the junction unmatched. The CDR3, as DNA: TGTGCCAGCAGTGCCGCCGGGGGGACCGGGGAGCTGTTTTTT. Translation: CASSAAGGTGELFF.

The rearrangement links TRBV10-3 to TRBJ1-2; 8 nucleotides agree with TRBD1. The CDR3 extends over 16 amino acids. Germline CDR1 ENHRY, CDR2 SYGVKD. V lost 3 bases to trimming and J lost 3 bases; unmatched junction nucleotides: 9. The CDR3 bases are TGTGCCATCAGTGATCAACCGGGACAGGAGTACTATGGCTACACCTTC. This translates into CAISDQPGQEYYGYTF.

The chain recombines TRBV11-2 with TRBJ2-1; D is perhaps TRBD2 (6 bases). With 5 bases removed from V and 0 bases from J, the gap between germline ends came to 17 bases. Germline assignment: CDR1 SGHAT and CDR2 FQNNGV. This CDR3 spans 17 amino acids. This CDR3 reads CASSSLATTSSYNEQFF. Written as DNA, the CDR3 is TGTGCCAGCAGCAGTCTAGCGACGACAAGCTCCTACAATGAGCAGTTCTTC.

The chain employs TRBV28 and TRBJ1-5; perhaps TRBD1 as D (5 bases). This CDR3 spans 15 amino acids. Per germline, CDR1 MDHEN and CDR2 SYDVKM. Between the trimmed V and J ends, which lost 3 bases and 2 bases, there was a span of 11 bases. CDR3 sequence reads: CASSLGGFGNQPQHF. CDR3 coding DNA: TGTGCCAGCAGTTTGGGGGGTTTCGGCAATCAGCCCCAGCATTTT.

Only one count was recorded for this clone. The genes are TRBV30 and TRBJ2-5; tentatively, D is TRBD2 (5 bases). Trimming cost V 3 bases and J 2 bases, with 7 bases left between them. The CDR3 has 12 residues. Germline V gives CDR1 GTSNPN, CDR2 SVGIG (reference sequence). Here the CDR3 reads CAWRRAQETQYF. The CDR3, as DNA: TGTGCCTGGAGGCGGGCTCAAGAGACCCAGTACTTC.

The genes are TRBV5-4 and TRBJ2-7; the D gene is possibly TRBD2 (6 bases). Trimming stripped 4 bases from V and 6 bases from J, with 14 bases between. The CDR3 extends over 13 amino acids. Germline CDR1 SGHNT, CDR2 YYREEE (reference sequence). The CDR3 DNA is TGTGCCAGCAGCCCGCCGGGACTCCGCGAGCAGTACTTC. As protein: CASSPPGLREQYF. The full variable domain, completed using reference TRBV5-4 and TRBJ2-7, is ETGVTQSPTHLIKTRGQQVTLRCSSQSGHNTVSWYQQALGQGPQFIFQYYREEENGRGNFPPRFSGLQFPNYSSELNVNALELDDSALYLCASSPPGLREQYFGPGTRLTVT.

This chain links TRBV28 with TRBJ1-5; 7 nucleotides align to TRBD1. This CDR3 has 15 residues. V shed 5 bases, J shed 4 bases, and the junction held 8 bases outside the gene matches. Germline V lookup: CDR1 MDHEN, CDR2 SYDVKM. CDR3 loop: CASSATGSRNQPQHF. The CDR3 coding sequence is TGTGCCAGCAGTGCGACAGGGAGTCGGAATCAGCCCCAGCATTTT.

This chain links TRBV3-1 (or the pseudogene TRBV3-2) with TRBJ2-3; D is uncertain. Germline V gene lookup returns CDR1 LGHDT and CDR2 YNNKEL (reference sequence). This CDR3 contains 12 residues. V was pared by 0 bases and J by 10 bases, with 8 bases between. The CDR3 reads CASSQDLRAQYF. The CDR3 coding sequence is TGTGCCAGCAGCCAAGATCTTCGGGCGCAGTATTTT.

This chain links TRBV4-1 with TRBJ1-1, with D tentatively TRBD1 (5 bases). V was clipped by 4 bases and J by 1 base, with 16 bases between them. Germline-derived CDR1 and CDR2 are MGHRA and YSYEKL. The CDR3 runs to 16 residues. CDR3 sequence reads: CASSPRGSPTNTEAFF. CDR3 in DNA: TGCGCCAGCAGCCCCCGGGGGTCCCCGACGAACACTGAAGCTTTCTTT.

For the CDR3, the DNA is TGCGCCAGCAGCCAAAGGAGCCTAGTTGGGACAGAAGGCAATCAGCCCCAGCATTTT. Encoded protein: CASSQRSLVGTEGNQPQHF. The chain links TRBV4-1 to TRBJ1-5; the match to TRBD1 covers 7 bases. This CDR3 spans 19 amino acids. Germline V gene lookup returns CDR1 MGHRA and CDR2 YSYEKL. J was trimmed by 2 bases and V by 2 bases; bases with no gene match: 15.

The chain carries TRBV19 and TRBJ1-1; 9 bases are shared with TRBD1. Trimming removed 6 bases from V and 4 bases from J; junction bases left unmatched: 3. CDR1 is LNHDA, CDR2 SQIVND, per germline (reference sequence). This CDR3 has 13 residues. The CDR3 nucleotides are TGTGCCAGTAGGAGACAGGGGGGCACTGAAGCTTTCTTT. Its translation: CASRRQGGTEAFF.

This clone has more than one count but fewer than ten. The V and J genes are TRBV5-1 and TRBJ2-3, with 11 bases matching TRBD2. The CDR3 covers 15 residues. Germline loops: CDR1 SGHRS, CDR2 YFSETQ. With V trimmed by 7 bases and J by 2 bases, 6 bases remained unmatched. In nucleotides, the CDR3 is TGCGCCAGCGGTACGACTAGCGGGACCACAGATACGCAGTATTTT. Its protein product is CASGTTSGTTDTQYF.